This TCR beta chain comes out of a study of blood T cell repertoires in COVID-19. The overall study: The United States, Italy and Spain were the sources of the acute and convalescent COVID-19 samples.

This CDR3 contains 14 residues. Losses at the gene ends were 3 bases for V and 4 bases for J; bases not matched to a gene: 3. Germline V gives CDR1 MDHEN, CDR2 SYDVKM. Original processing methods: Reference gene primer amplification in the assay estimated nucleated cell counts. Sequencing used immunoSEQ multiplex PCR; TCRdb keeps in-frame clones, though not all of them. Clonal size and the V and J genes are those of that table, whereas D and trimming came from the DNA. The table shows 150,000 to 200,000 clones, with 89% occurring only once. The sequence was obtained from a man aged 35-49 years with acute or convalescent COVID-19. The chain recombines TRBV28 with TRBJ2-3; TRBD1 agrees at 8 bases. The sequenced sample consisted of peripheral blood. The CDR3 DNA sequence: TGTGCCAGCAGTTTTAGACAGGGGTCAGATACGCAGTATTTT. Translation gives CASSFRQGSDTQYF.